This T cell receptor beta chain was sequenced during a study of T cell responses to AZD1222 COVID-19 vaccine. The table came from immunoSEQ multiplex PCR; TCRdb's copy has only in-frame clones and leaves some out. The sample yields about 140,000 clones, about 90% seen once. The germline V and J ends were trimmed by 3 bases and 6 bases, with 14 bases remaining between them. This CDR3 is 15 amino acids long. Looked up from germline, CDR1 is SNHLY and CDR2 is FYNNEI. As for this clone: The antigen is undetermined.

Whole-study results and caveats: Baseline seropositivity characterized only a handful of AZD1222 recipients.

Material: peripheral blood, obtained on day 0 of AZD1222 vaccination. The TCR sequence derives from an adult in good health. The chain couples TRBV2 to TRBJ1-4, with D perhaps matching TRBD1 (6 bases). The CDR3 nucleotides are TGTGCCAGCAGTGACTCGGGGGCTTCGGATGAAAAACTGTTTTTT. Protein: CASSDSGASDEKLFF.